Detailed here is one T cell receptor (beta chain). The CDR3 totals 16 residues. Germline lookup yields CDR1 SGHNT and CDR2 YYREEE (reference sequence). V dropped 3 bases and J dropped 2; count of bases not matched to a gene: 8. The data were produced by immunoSEQ multiplex PCR, yet TCRdb's version contains in-frame clones alone and is incomplete. In the table there are over 350,000 clones, over 90% of which are singletons. This record belongs to a study of shared T cell receptors in the human thymus. The material sequenced was thymocytes. This chain uses TRBV5-4 with TRBJ2-5; TRBD2 agrees at 9 bases. The sequence derives from a human donor. The CDR3 DNA follows: TGTGCCAGCAGCTCTCGGGCGACTAGCGGACAAGAGACCCAGTACTTC. It codes for CASSSRATSGQETQYF.